These 8 T cell receptor beta chains came from one sample sequenced in a study of blood T cell repertoires in COVID-19 (dated by TCRdb to about 2020). Library generation was performed with the immunoSEQ multiplex PCR assay. The table comes from immuneACCESS by way of TCRdb, which keeps in-frame sequences with V and J called. Part of the clones is missing from these tables; in studies checked, under half for an unresolved V gene and the rest for unknown reasons. For this sample there are 100,000 to 150,000 clones; over 60% appear just once. 37% of the sample is held by the ten biggest clonotypes. Material for sequencing was peripheral blood. These receptors originate from a man aged 35-49 years with active or convalescent COVID-19.

V usage is TRBV24-1 and J usage is TRBJ2-3, with 12 bases identical to TRBD2. Trimming took 4 bases from V and 3 from J; bases not matched to a gene: 7. Per germline, CDR1 KGHDR and CDR2 SFDVKD. The length of the CDR3 is 17 residues. CDR3 protein: CATSEPSSGRGTDTQYF. CDR3 coding DNA: TGTGCCACCAGTGAACCCTCTAGCGGGAGGGGAACAGATACGCAGTATTTT.

This clone was detected only once. J is TRBJ2-7 and V is TRBV7-6; D is perhaps TRBD1 (6 bases). V shed 1 base and J shed 5 bases, with 12 bases lying between them. The CDR3 has 14 amino acids. Germline CDR1 SGHVS, CDR2 FNYEAQ. In nucleotides, the CDR3 is TGTGCCAGCAGCTTAGAGACCAGGGGTAACGAGCAGTACTTC. It specifies CASSLETRGNEQYF.

In its sample, this clone was seen once. CDR3 loop: CATRSQAPGELFF. CDR3 nucleotide sequence: TGTGCCACCAGAAGTCAGGCTCCCGGGGAGCTGTTTTTT. The V call is TRBV24-1, the J call TRBJ2-2, with no clear D. The length of the CDR3 is 13 residues. V was pared by 7 bases and J by 6 bases, with 11 bases between. CDR1 and CDR2 from the germline V gene are KGHDR and SFDVKD.

The V gene is TRBV2, the J gene TRBJ1-1; a weak D match, TRBD1 (6 bases). This CDR3 is 14 amino acids long. The V end was cut by 8 bases, the J end by 0 bases, with 13 bases between. Germline V gives CDR1 SNHLY, CDR2 FYNNEI. CDR3 nucleotide sequence: TGTGCCAGCGTACGGACAGTAATGAACACTGAAGCTTTCTTT. It yields the protein CASVRTVMNTEAFF.

The chain carries TRBV6-5 and TRBJ2-7; 7 positions agree with TRBD1. CDR3 length equals 13 residues. The V segment lost 5 bases and the J segment 6 bases; nucleotides outside the gene matches: 7. Germline V gene data show CDR1 as MNHEY and CDR2 as SVGAGI. CDR3 coding DNA: TGTGCCAGCAGTCCCTTCAACAGGGGCGAGCAGTACTTC. Translated: CASSPFNRGEQYF.

The chain recombines TRBV12-3 or TRBV12-4 with TRBJ1-1; maybe TRBD1 (5 bases). The CDR3 has 11 amino acids. V was cut by 6 bases and J by 8 bases, with 10 bases left in between. CDR3: CASRQGVEAFF. CDR3 sequence (DNA): TGTGCCAGCAGGCAAGGGGTCGAAGCTTTCTTT.

The rearrangement uses TRBV30 and TRBJ1-4; TRBD1 agrees at 7 bases. The CDR3 sequence is 13 residues long. Germline V lookup: CDR1 GTSNPN, CDR2 SVGIG (reference sequence). V lost 5 bases, J lost 10 bases, and 10 bases stayed unmatched. In nucleotides, the CDR3 is TGTGCCTGGTGCGGGACAGTCAACAGAAAACTGTTTTTT. The encoded protein is CAWCGTVNRKLFF.

This clone showed up just a few times. The chain uses TRBV9 and TRBJ1-1, with 10 bases matching TRBD1. CDR1 is SGDLS, CDR2 YYNGEE, per germline. The ends lost 3 bases at V and 1 base at J; junction bases unmatched: 12. The CDR3 covers 18 residues. CDR3 in DNA: TGTGCCAGCAGCGGGGGACAGGGGCCGCGGGGCCCGAACACTGAAGCTTTCTTT. Amino acid sequence: CASSGGQGPRGPNTEAFF. The entire variable domain, with the rest obtained from reference TRBV9 and TRBJ1-1, is as follows: DSGVTQTPKHLITATGQRVTLRCSPRSGDLSVYWYQQSLDQGLQFLIQYYNGEERAKGNILERFSAQQFPDLHSELNLSSLELGDSALYFCASSGGQGPRGPNTEAFFGQGTRLTVV.